This T cell receptor beta chain was captured in a study of shared clonotypes between healthy human individuals. Study-wide results and limits: The genetic and exposure-history diversity represented was limited by few donors.

Methods used by the authors: Junction-only sequences without quality scores came from ImmunoSEQ, so filtering differed. Only in-frame clones appear in the TCRdb table, and some are missing; sequencing was by immunoSEQ multiplex PCR. V, J and clone size were drawn from that table, and D and trimming were deduced from the DNA. Altogether just over 2,000,000 clones are present, roughly 94% being singletons, with the ten largest covering roughly 1%. Terminally differentiated effector memory CD45RA+ cells were left out of the naive CD8 fraction, which was CD45RO-negative and positively selected for CCR7. Notes on this clone: Its antigen is currently unknown.

Germline V gene data show CDR1 as SQVTM and CDR2 as ANQGSEA. The CDR3 extends over 12 amino acids. Trimming took off 3 bases at V and 7 bases at J, with 10 bases between the two ends. The receptor comes from a man aged 18 to 35 in good health. The sequenced sample was naive CD8+ T cells sorted from blood. The V gene is TRBV29-1, the J gene TRBJ2-1; no definite D call. The CDR3 here is CSVDSARNEQFF. CDR3 DNA: TGCAGCGTTGACAGCGCCAGGAATGAGCAGTTCTTC.